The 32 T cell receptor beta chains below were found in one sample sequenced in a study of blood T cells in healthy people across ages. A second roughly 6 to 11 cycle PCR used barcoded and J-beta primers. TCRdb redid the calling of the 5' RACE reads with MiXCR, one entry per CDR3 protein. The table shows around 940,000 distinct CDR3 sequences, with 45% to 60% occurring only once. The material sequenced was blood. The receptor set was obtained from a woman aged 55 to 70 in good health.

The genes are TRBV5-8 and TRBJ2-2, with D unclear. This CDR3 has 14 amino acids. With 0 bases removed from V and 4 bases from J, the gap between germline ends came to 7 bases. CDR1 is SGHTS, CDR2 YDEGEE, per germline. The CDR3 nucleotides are TGTGCCAGCAGCTTGGATCGTCCCACCGGGGAGCTGTTTTTT. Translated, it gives CASSLDRPTGELFF.

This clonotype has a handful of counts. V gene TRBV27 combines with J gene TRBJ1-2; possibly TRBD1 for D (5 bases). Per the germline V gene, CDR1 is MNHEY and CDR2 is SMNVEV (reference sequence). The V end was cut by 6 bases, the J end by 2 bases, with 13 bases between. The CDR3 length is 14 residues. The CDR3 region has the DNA TGTGCCAGCAGGGCAGGGAGGCAAAACTATGGCTACACCTTC. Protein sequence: CASRAGRQNYGYTF.

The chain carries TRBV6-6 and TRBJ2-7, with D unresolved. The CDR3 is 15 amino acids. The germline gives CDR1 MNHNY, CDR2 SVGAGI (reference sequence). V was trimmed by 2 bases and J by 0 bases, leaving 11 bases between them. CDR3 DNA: TGTGCCAGCAGTTACGGTACTTTGGGCTCCTACGAGCAGTACTTC. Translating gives CASSYGTLGSYEQYF.

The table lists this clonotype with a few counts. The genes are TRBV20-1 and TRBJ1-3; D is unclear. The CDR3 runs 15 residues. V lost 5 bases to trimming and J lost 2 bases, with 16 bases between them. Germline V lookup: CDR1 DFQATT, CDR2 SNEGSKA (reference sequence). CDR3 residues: CSADGRTGTGNTIYF. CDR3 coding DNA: TGCAGTGCTGATGGAAGGACGGGGACTGGAAACACCATATATTTT.

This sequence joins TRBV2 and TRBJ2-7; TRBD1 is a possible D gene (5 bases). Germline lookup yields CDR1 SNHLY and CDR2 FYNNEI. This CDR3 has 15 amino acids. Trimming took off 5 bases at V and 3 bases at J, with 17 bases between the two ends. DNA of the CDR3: TGTGCCAGCAGTAGCCCGACAGAGGTAGGCTACGAGCAGTACTTC. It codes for CASSSPTEVGYEQYF.

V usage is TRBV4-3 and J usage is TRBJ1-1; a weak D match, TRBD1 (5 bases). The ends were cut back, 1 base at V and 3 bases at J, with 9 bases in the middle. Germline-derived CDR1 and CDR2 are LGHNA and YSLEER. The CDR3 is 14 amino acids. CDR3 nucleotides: TGCGCCAGCAGCCAAGGTGACAGATACACTGAAGCTTTCTTT. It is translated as CASSQGDRYTEAFF.

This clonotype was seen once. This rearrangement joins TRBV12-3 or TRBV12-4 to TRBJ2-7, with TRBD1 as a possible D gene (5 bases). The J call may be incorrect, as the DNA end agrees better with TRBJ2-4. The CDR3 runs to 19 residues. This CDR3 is CASSLKSLGMGRSKNIQYF. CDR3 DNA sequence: TGTGCCAGCAGTTTAAAGTCTTTGGGGATGGGGCGATCCAAAAACATTCAGTACTTC.

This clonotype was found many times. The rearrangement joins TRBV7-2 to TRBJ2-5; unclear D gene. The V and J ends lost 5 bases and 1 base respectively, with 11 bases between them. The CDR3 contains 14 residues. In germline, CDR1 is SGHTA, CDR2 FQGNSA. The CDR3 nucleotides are TGTGCCAGCAGCCTCCGACACGTCCAAGAGACCCAGTACTTC. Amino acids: CASSLRHVQETQYF.

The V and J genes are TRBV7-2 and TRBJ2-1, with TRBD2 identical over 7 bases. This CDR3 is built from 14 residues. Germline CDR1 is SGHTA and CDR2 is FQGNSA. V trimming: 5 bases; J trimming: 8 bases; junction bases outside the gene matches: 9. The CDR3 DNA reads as TGTGCCAGCAGCCTTGGACTAGTGGGCGATGAGCAGTTCTTC. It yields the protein CASSLGLVGDEQFF.

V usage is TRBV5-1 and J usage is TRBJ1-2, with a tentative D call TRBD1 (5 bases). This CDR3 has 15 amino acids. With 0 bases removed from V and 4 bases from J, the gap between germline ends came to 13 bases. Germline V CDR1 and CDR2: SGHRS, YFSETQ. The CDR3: CASSLEATVPYGYTF. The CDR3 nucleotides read TGCGCCAGCAGCTTGGAGGCGACAGTTCCCTATGGCTACACCTTC.

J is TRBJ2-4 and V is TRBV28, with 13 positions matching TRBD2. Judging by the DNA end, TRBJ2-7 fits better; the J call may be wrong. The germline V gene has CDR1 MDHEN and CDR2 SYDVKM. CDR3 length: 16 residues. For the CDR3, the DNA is TGTGCCAGCAGTTTAAGATGGACTAGCGGGAGTTACGAGCAGTACTTC. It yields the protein CASSLRWTSGSYEQYF.

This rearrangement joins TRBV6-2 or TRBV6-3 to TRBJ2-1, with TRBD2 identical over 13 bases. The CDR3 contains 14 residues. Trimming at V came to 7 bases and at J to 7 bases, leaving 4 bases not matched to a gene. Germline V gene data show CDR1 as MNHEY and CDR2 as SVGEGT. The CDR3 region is CASKRTSGSNEQFF. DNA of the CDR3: TGTGCCAGCAAAAGGACTAGCGGGAGTAATGAGCAGTTCTTC.

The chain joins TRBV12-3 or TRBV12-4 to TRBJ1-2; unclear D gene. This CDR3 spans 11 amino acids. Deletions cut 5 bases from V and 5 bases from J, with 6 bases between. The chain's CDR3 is CASSRKYGYTF. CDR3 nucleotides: TGTGCCAGCAGTCGGAAATATGGCTACACCTTC.

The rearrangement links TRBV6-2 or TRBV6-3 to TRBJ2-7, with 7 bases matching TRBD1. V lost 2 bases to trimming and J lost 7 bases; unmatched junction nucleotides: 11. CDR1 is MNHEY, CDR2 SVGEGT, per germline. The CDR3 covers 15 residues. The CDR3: CASSYAGTANNEQYF. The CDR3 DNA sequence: TGTGCCAGCAGTTACGCAGGGACAGCGAACAATGAGCAGTACTTC.

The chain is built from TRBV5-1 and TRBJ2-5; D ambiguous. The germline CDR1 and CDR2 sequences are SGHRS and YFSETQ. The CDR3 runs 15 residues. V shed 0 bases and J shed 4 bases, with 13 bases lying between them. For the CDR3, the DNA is TGCGCCAGCAGCTTGGTCTGGGCGTTGGGAGAGACCCAGTACTTC. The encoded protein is CASSLVWALGETQYF.

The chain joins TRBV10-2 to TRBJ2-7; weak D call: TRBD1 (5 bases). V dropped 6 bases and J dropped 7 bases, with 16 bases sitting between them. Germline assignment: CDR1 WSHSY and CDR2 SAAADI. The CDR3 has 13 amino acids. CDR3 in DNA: TGCGCCAGCAGCGCCCTTGGGGCCAATGAGCAGTACTTC. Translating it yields CASSALGANEQYF.

The CDR3 DNA is TGTGCCACCAGTGTTCAGGGTAGGGGAGGGTCCTACAATGAGCAGTTCTTC. Protein product: CATSVQGRGGSYNEQFF. The chain carries TRBV24-1 and TRBJ2-1; 7 nucleotides agree with TRBD2. Trimming removed 5 bases from V and 1 base from J; junction bases left unmatched: 10. This CDR3 spans 17 amino acids. Germline loops: CDR1 KGHDR, CDR2 SFDVKD.

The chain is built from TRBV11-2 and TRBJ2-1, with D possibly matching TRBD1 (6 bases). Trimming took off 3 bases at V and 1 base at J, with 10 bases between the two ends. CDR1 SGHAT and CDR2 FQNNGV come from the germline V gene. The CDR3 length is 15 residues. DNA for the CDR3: TGTGCCAGCAGCTTCCACAGGGCGTCCTACAATGAGCAGTTCTTC. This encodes CASSFHRASYNEQFF. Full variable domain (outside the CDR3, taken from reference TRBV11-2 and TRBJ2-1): EAGVAQSPRYKIIEKRQSVAFWCNPISGHATLYWYQQILGQGPKLLIQFQNNGVVDDSQLPKDRFSAERLKGVDSTLKIQPAKLEDSAVYLCASSFHRASYNEQFFGPGTRLTVL.

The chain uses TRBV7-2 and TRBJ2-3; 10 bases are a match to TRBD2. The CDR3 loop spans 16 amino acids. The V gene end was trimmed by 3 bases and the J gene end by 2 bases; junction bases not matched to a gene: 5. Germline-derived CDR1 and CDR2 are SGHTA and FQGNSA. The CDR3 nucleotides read TGTGCCAGCAGCTTGCCCGGGACTAGCGTCACAGATACGCAGTATTTT. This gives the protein CASSLPGTSVTDTQYF.

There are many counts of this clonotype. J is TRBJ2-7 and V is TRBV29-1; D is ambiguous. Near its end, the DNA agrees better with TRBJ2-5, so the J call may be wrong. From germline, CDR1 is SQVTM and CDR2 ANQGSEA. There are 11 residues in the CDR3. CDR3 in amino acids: CSVEETETQYF. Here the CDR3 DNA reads TGCAGCGTTGAGGAGACGGAGACCCAGTACTTC.

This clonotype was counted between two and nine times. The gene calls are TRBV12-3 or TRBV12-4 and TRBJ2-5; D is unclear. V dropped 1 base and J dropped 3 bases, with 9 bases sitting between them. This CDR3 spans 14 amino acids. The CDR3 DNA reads TGTGCCAGCAGTTTAGGGGTCGCTGAAGAGACCCAGTACTTC. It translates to CASSLGVAEETQYF.

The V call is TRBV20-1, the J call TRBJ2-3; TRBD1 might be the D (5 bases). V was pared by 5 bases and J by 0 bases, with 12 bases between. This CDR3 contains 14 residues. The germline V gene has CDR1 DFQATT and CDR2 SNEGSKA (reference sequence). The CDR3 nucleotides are TGCAGTGCTCTGCCAGGGCTGAGCACAGATACGCAGTATTTT. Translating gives CSALPGLSTDTQYF.

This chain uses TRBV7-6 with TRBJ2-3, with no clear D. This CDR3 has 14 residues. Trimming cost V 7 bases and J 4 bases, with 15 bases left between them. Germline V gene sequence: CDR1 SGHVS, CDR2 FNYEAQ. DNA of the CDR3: TGTGCCAGCACCCTTAGCAATCAGGCAGATACGCAGTATTTT. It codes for CASTLSNQADTQYF.

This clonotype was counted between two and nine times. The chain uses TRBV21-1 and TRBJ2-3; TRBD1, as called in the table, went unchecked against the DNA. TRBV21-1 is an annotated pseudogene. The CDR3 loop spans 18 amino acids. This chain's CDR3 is CASSKDGTPRTRSYTQYF. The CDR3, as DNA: TGTGCCAGCAGCAAGGACGGGACACCCCGGACCCGGTCCTATACGCAGTATTTT.

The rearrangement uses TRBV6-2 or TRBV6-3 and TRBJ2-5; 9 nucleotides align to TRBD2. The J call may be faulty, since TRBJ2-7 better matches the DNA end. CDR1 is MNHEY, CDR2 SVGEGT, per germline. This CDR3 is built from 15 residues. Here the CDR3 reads CASSYSMQREDEQYF. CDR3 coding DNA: TGTGCCAGCAGTTACTCGATGCAGCGGGAGGACGAGCAGTACTTC.

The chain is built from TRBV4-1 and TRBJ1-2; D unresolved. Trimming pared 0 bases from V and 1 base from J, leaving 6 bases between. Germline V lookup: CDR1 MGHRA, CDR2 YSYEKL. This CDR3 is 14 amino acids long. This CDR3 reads CASSQDGFNYGYTF. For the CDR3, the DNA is TGCGCCAGCAGCCAAGACGGGTTTAACTATGGCTACACCTTC.

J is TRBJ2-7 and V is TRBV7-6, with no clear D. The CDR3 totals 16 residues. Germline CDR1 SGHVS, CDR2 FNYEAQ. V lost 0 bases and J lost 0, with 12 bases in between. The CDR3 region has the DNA TGTGCCAGCAGCTTAGCGTCAACGGAGCTCTCCTACGAGCAGTACTTC. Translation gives CASSLASTELSYEQYF.

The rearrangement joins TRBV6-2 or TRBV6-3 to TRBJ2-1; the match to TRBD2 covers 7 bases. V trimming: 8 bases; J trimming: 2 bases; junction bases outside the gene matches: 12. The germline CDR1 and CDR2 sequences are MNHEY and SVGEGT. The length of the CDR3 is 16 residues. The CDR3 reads CASGGAGRKAYNEQFF. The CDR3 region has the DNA TGTGCCAGCGGGGGAGCGGGACGAAAAGCCTACAATGAGCAGTTCTTC.

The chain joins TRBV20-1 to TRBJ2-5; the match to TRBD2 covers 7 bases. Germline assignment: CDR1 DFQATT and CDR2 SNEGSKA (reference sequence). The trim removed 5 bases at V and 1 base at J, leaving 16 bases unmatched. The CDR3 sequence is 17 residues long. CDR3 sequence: CSALGSGIAELQETQYF. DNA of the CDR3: TGCAGTGCTCTTGGAAGCGGGATAGCGGAACTCCAAGAGACCCAGTACTTC.

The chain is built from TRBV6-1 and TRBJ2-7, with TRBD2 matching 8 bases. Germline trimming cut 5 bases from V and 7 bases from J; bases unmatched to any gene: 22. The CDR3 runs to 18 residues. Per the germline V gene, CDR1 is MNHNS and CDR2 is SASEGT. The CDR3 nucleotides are TGTGCCAGCAGTCCTCGCAGGGGAGGGGCGGGAGGACTTGAGGAGCAGTACTTC. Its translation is CASSPRRGGAGGLEEQYF.

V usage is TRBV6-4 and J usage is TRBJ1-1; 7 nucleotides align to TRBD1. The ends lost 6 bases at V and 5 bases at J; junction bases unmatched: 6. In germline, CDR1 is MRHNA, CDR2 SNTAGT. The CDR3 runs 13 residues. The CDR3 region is CASRDRAGTEAFF. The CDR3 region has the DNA TGTGCCAGCAGAGACAGGGCGGGAACTGAAGCTTTCTTT.

CDR3 bases: TGTGCCACCTGGGACAGGCGACACAATGAGCAGTTCTTC. It yields the protein CATWDRRHNEQFF. The chain employs TRBV6-2 or TRBV6-3 and TRBJ2-1; 8 bases map to TRBD1. Germline CDR1 MNHEY, CDR2 SVGEGT. Trimming removed 10 bases from V and 5 bases from J; junction bases left unmatched: 7. This CDR3 comprises 13 residues.